These T cell receptor beta chains were read from a single sample in a study of blood T cell repertoires in COVID-19. Clones were sequenced by immunoSEQ multiplex PCR, and TCRdb holds only the in-frame ones, with some missing. The data contain some 420,000 clones, 85% to 90% of them seen just once; the ten biggest clones take up 0.95% to 1.2%. Sample: PBMCs or T cells enriched from blood (not recorded which). The origin of the receptors is a man aged 25 to 45 who had recovered from COVID-19. The conserved cysteine and the conserved F or W are not part of the CDR3 here. Each record gives: J gene, V gene, CDR3 length, CDR3 protein.

TRBJ2-1 TRBV19 13 ASTPGTSGRALKF
TRBJ1-2 TRBV5-1 12 ASSTGTGVYGYT
TRBJ2-3 TRBV27 14 ASSPLLDSGTDTQY
TRBJ1-4 TRBV28 12 ASSYSRVMWKLF
TRBJ1-5 TRBV10-2 11 ASSEGRDQPQH
TRBJ2-3 TRBV7-2 13 ASSLDSGSADTQY
TRBJ1-2 TRBV18 11 ASQQSPDYGYT
TRBJ2-3 TRBV19 15 ASSPRRLAESTDTQY
TRBJ1-4 TRBV7-9 13 ASSLVGPTNEKLF
TRBJ2-7 TRBV12-3/TRBV12-4 10 ASGGSGDEQY
TRBJ2-7 TRBV30 12 AWRSLALTYEQY
TRBJ1-1 TRBV29-1 13 SVGTGVLSDTEAF
TRBJ2-2 TRBV27 14 ASSPSGTGSSGELF
TRBJ2-7 TRBV6-5 14 ASRYHTGQSSYEQY
TRBJ2-1 TRBV4-1 14 ASSQGGTSGKSEQF
TRBJ2-7 TRBV5-4 14 ASSSTIGGGSYEQY
TRBJ1-6 TRBV4-1 12 ASSQYSYNSPLH
TRBJ2-3 TRBV29-1 13 SVETSGRGTDTQY
TRBJ2-1 TRBV28 11 ASSPPGYNEQF
TRBJ2-5 TRBV20-1 9 SARLAETQY
TRBJ1-4 TRBV28 12 ASSLLGRDEKLF
TRBJ2-7 TRBV27 12 ASSPGQGRDEQY
TRBJ1-5 TRBV6-5 12 ASNRGGGNQPQH
TRBJ1-6 TRBV27 14 ASSYYVGTTNSPLH
TRBJ2-1 TRBV18 11 ASSTGAYNEQF
TRBJ2-7 TRBV4-1 13 ASSQAVAGGYEQY
TRBJ2-7 TRBV9 11 ASSGPTSGEQY
TRBJ2-3 TRBV7-2 13 ASSSLRGSTDTQY
TRBJ1-2 TRBV19 14 ASSDRGLSPNYGYT
TRBJ1-5 TRBV19 12 ASTPDSLNQPQH
TRBJ1-1 TRBV19 14 ASSISTGGMNTEAF
TRBJ1-2 TRBV5-1 13 ASSLEGQGTYGYT
TRBJ2-7 TRBV23-1 14 ASGYLAGGLAYEQY
TRBJ1-1 TRBV10-2 11 ASNLGTGTEAF
TRBJ1-2 TRBV12-3/TRBV12-4 11 ASSLAERAGYT